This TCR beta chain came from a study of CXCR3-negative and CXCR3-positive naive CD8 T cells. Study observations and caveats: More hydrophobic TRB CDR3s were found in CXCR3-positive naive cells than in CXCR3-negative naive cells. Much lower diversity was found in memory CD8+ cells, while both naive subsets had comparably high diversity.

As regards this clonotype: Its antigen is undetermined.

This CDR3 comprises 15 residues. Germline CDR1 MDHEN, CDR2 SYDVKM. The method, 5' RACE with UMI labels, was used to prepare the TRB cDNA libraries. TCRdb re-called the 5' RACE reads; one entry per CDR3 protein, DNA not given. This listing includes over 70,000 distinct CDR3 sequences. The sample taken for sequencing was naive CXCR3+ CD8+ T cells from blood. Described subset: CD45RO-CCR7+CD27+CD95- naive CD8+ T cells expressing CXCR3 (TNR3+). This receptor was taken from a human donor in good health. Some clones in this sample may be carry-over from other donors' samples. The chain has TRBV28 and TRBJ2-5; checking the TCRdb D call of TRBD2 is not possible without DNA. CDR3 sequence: CASGPPPGLQETQYF. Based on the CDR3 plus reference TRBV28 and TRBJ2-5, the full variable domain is DVKVTQSSRYLVKRTGEKVFLECVQDMDHENMFWYRQDPGLGLRLIYFSYDVKMKEKGDIPEGYSVSREKKERFSLILESASTNQTSMYLCASGPPPGLQETQYFGPGTRLLVL.